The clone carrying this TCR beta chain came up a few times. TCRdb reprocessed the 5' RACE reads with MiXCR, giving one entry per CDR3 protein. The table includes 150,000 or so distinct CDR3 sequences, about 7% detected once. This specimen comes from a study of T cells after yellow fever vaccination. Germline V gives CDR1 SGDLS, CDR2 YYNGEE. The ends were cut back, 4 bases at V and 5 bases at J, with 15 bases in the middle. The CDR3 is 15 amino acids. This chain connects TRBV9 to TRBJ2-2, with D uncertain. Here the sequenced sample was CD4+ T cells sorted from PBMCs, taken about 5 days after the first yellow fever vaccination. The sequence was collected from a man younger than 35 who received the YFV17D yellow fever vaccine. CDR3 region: CASSPWADLTGELFF. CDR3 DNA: TGTGCCAGCAGCCCATGGGCAGACCTTACCGGGGAGCTGTTTTTT.